What follows describes a single TCR beta chain. The specificity of this receptor is unknown. It has no much larger one-base neighbor in the sample; base qualities were not kept. CDR1 SEHNR and CDR2 FQNEAQ were looked up in the germline V gene (reference sequence). V and J are trimmed by 7 bases and 3 bases, and the gene matches miss 8 bases of the junction. The CDR3 goes from the cysteine to the phenylalanine over 15 residues. Only the CDR3 DNA is retained, 45 bases long and in frame from the first base. The library came from 5' RACE. Sequenced on an Illumina HiSeq 2000. A universal primer binding site was introduced by template switching, and a unique molecular identifier was present in the final cDNA, enabling accurate counting of TCR cDNA molecules. First-strand cDNA for TCR alpha and beta chains was synthesized from specific primers in the conserved constant-segment region. To control for contamination, each cDNA library was double barcoded with a SMART-Mk sample barcode plus Illumina barcodes. Two successive PCR steps introduced TruSeq adapter sequences along with Illumina sample barcodes. TCR alpha and beta cDNA libraries were sequenced on the Illumina HiSeq platform with custom primers. From the authors' description of their analysis: Raw reads were processed with MiGEC to extract unique molecular identifiers, and MiXCR was used to determine CDR3 positions. Recombination models were inferred per individual with the repgenHMM and IGoR tools using an EM algorithm. The tcR package in R was used for shared clonotype analysis, with sharing normalized by the product of cloneset sizes. Out-of-frame nonproductive sequences were analyzed to study raw recombination free of thymic and clonal selection effects. TCRdb's own reprocessing of the public reads used fastp at Q25 and MiXCR and kept productive beta chains. Rows merge per CDR3 protein into single entries with the most common DNA and genes. V and J calls and clone size were set by TCRdb, not the authors. The sample records 1,800,000 or so distinct CDR3 sequences, about 30% of which are singletons. The ten largest clones add up to roughly 0.3% of the sample.

This sample is part of a study of identical twins (dated by TCRdb to 2015 to 2016). At the level of the whole study: The study deep-sequenced TCR alpha and beta repertoires from monozygotic twins, unrelated adults of various ages and cord blood to test whether fetal clonotypes persist. To rule out contamination, the twin experiments were replicated at different times with different library preparation protocols. What the research found in general, with its limitations: Because the same donors could not be followed over many years, conclusions were based on cross-sectional statistical analysis. Abundant cord blood beta clonotypes carried fewer insertions; young adult naive repertoires showed a weaker similar trend, while memory repertoires showed none. Compared with coincidental sharing between unrelated individuals, out-of-frame TCR alpha sequences shared between twins showed an excess of sequences with low generation probability. Zero-insertion analyses could be partly confounded by invariant T cells such as MAIT and iNKT, although diverse VJ usage argued against such confounding for most clonotypes. Recombination models systematically underestimated out-of-frame TCR alpha sharing in monozygotic twins but agreed with sharing between unrelated individuals. A weaker excess of twin sharing was found in beta out-of-frame sequences because the signal-to-noise ratio was lowered by fewer shared sequences.

Every donor in the study was a healthy Caucasian. Sequenced input: cord blood. This sequence originates from a newborn girl in good health. The chain links TRBV7-9 with TRBJ2-2; 7 middle bases align to TRBD1. Here the CDR3 is given as CASTNRDRDTGELFF. The DNA sequence is given as TGTGCCAGCACCAACCGGGACAGAGACACCGGGGAGCTGTTTTTT.